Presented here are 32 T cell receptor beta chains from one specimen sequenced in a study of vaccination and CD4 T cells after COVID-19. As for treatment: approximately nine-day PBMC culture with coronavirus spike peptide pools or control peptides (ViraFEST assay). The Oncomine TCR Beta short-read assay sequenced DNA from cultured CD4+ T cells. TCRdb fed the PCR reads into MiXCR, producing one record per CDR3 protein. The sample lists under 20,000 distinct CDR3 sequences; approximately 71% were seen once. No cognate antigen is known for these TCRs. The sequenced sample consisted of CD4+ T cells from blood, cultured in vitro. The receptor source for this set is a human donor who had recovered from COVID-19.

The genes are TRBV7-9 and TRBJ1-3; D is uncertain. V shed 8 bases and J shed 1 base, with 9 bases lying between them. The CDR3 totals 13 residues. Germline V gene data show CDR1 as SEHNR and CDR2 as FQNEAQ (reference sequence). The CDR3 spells CASLAFSGNTIYF. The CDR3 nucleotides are TGTGCCAGCCTCGCCTTTTCTGGAAACACCATATATTTT.

CDR3 sequence reads: CASSSDTDTQYF. The CDR3 nucleotides read TGTGCCAGCAGTAGTGACACAGATACGCAGTATTTT. The J gene is TRBJ2-3, the V gene TRBV11-3; D uncertain. The CDR3 loop spans 12 amino acids. Germline CDR1 reads SGHNT; CDR2 reads YENEEA. Trimming took off 6 bases at V and 2 bases at J, with 6 bases between the two ends.

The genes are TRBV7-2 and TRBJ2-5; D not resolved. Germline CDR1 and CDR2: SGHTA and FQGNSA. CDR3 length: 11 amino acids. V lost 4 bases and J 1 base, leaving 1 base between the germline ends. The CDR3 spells CASSSQETQYF. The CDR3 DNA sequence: TGTGCCAGCAGCTCCCAAGAGACCCAGTACTTC.

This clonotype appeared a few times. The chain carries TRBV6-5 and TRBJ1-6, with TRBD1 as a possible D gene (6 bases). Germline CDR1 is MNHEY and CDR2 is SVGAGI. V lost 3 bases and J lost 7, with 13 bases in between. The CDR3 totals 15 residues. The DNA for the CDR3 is TGTGCCAGCAGTTATCGGGGGGCGCAGAATTCACCCCTCCACTTT. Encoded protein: CASSYRGAQNSPLHF.

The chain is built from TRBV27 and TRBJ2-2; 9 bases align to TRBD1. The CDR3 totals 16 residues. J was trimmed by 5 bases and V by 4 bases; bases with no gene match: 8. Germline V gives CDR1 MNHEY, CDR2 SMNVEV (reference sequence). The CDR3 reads CASSSTGTGRTGELFF. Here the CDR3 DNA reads TGTGCCAGCAGTTCTACCGGGACAGGGAGAACCGGGGAGCTGTTTTTT.

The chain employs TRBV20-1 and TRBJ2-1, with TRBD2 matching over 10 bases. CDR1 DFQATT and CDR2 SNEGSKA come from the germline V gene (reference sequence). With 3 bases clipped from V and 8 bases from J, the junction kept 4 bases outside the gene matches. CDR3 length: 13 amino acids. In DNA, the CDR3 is TGCAGTGCTAGCCTAGCGGGAGTTCATGAGCAGTTCTTC. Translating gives CSASLAGVHEQFF.

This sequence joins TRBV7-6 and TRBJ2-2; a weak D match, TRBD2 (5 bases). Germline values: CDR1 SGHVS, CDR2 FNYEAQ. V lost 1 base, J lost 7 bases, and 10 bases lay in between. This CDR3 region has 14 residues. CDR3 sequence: CASSLGGWNGELFF. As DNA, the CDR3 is TGTGCCAGCAGCTTAGGCGGGTGGAACGGGGAGCTGTTTTTT.

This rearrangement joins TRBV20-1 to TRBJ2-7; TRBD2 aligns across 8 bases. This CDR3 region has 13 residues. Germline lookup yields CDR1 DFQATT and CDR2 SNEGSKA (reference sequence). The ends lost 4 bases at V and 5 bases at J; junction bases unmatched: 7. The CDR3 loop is CSATVAGSHEQYF. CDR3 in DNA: TGCAGTGCTACAGTAGCGGGATCCCACGAGCAGTACTTC.

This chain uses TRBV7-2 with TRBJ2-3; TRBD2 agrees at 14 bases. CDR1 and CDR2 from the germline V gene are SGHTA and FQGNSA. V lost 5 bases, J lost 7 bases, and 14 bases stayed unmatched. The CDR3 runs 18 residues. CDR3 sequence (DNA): TGTGCCAGCAGCCCGAGCGGCCGACTAGCGGGGGGGAGGAATACGCAGTATTTT. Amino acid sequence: CASSPSGRLAGGRNTQYF.

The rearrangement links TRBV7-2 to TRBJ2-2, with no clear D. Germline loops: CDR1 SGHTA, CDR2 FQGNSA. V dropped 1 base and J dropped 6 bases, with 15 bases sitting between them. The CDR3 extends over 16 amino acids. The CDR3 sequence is CASSLVGDSRAGELFF. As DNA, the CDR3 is TGTGCCAGCAGCTTAGTCGGAGACTCCCGGGCCGGGGAGCTGTTTTTT.

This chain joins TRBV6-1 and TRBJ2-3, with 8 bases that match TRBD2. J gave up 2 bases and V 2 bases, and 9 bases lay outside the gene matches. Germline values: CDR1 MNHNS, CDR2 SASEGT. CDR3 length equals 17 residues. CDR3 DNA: TGTGCCAGCAGTGAACAGAGAGCGGGAGCGAACACAGATACGCAGTATTTT. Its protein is CASSEQRAGANTDTQYF.

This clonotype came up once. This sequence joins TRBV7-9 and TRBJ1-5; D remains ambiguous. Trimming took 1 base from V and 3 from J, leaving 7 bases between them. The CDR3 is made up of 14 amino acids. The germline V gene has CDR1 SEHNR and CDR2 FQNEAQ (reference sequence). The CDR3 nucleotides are TGTGCCAGCAGCTTAGATCGGCCCAATCAGCCCCAGCATTTT. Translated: CASSLDRPNQPQHF.

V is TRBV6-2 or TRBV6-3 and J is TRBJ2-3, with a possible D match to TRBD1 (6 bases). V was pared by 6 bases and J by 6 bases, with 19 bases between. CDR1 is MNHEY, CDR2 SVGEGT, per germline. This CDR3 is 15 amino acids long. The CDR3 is CASRPHRVLMDTQYF. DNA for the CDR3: TGTGCCAGCAGGCCCCACAGGGTTTTAATGGATACGCAGTATTTT.

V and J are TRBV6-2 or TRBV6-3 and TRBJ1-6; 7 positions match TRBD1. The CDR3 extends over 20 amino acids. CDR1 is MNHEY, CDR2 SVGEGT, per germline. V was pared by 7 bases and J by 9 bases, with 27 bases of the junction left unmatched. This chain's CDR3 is CASKGTGRQGLIPSGSPLHF. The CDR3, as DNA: TGTGCCAGCAAAGGAACAGGGCGACAGGGTTTGATACCTAGCGGTTCACCCCTCCACTTT.

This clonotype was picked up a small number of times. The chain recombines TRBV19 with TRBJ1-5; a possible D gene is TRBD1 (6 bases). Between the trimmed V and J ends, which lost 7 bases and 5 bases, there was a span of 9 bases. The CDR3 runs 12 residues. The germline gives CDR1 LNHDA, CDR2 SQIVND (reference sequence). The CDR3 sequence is CASKGGDQPQHF. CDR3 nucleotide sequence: TGTGCCAGTAAAGGGGGTGATCAGCCCCAGCATTTT.

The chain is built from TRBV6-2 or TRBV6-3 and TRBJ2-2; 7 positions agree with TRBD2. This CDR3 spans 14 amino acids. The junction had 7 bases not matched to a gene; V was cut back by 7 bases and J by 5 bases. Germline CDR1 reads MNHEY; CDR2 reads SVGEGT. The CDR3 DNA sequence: TGTGCCAGCACGCGGGAGATCGAAACCGGGGAGCTGTTTTTT. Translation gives CASTREIETGELFF.

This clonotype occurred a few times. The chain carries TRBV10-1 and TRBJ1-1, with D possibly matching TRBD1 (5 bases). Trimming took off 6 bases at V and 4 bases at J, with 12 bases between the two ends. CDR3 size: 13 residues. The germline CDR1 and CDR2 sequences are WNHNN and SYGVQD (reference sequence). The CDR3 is CASSERGVTEAFF. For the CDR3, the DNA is TGCGCCAGCAGCGAAAGGGGAGTCACTGAAGCTTTCTTT.

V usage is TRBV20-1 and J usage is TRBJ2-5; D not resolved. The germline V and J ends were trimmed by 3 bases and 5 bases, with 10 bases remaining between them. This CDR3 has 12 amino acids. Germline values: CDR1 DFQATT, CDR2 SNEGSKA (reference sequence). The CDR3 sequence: CSASAPRETQYF. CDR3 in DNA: TGCAGTGCTAGCGCCCCGCGGGAGACCCAGTACTTC.

The CDR3: CASSPDRGGQPQHF. The CDR3 bases are TGTGCCAGCAGTCCGGACAGGGGTGGGCAGCCCCAGCATTTT. The V and J genes are TRBV2 and TRBJ1-5, with 9 positions matching TRBD1. CDR3 length: 14 amino acids. The germline V gene has CDR1 SNHLY and CDR2 FYNNEI. The V segment lost 5 bases and the J segment 7 bases; nucleotides outside the gene matches: 6.

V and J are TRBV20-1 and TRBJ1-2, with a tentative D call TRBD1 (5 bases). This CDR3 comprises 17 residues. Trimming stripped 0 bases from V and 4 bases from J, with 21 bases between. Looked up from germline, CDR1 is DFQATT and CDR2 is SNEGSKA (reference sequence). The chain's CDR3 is CSARDHRAGKPAYGYTF. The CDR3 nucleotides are TGCAGTGCTAGAGATCACCGGGCAGGGAAACCCGCCTATGGCTACACCTTC.

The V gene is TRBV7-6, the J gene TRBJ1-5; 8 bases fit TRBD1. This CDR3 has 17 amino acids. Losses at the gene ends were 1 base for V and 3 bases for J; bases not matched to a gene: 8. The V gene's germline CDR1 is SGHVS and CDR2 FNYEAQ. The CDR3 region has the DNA TGTGCCAGCAGCTTAGGGGGGACAGGCGTACTCAATCAGCCCCAGCATTTT. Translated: CASSLGGTGVLNQPQHF.

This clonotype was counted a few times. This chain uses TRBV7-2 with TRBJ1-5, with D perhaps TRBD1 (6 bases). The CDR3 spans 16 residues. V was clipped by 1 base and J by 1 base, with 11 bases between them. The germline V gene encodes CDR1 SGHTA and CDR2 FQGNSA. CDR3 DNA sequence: TGTGCCAGCAGCTTAGTCCCAGGGGCAAGCAATCAGCCCCAGCATTTT. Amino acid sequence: CASSLVPGASNQPQHF.

CDR3 sequence: CASSPKTGKVSPLHF. CDR3 sequence (DNA): TGTGCCAGCAGTCCCAAGACAGGGAAGGTTTCACCCCTCCACTTT. The chain links TRBV28 to TRBJ1-6, with TRBD1 matching over 7 bases. The J segment lost 9 bases and the V segment lost 5 bases, leaving 10 bases of the junction unmatched. This CDR3 region has 15 residues. Germline CDR1 reads MDHEN; CDR2 reads SYDVKM.

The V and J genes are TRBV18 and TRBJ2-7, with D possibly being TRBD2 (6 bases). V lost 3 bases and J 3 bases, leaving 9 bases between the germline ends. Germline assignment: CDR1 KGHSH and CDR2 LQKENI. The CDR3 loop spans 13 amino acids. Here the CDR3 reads CASSPRGSYEQYF. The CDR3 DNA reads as TGTGCCAGCTCACCTCGGGGGAGCTACGAGCAGTACTTC. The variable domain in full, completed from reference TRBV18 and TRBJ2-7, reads NAGVMQNPRHLVRRRGQEARLRCSPMKGHSHVYWYRQLPEEGLKFMVYLQKENIIDESGMPKERFSAEFPKEGPSILRIQQVVRGDSAAYFCASSPRGSYEQYFGPGTRLTVT.

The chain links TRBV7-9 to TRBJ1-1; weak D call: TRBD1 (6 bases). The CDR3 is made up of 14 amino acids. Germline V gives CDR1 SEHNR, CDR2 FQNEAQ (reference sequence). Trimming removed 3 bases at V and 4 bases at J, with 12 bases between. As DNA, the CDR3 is TGTGCCAGCAGCTTCCTGAGGGGGGGCACTGAAGCTTTCTTT. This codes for CASSFLRGGTEAFF.

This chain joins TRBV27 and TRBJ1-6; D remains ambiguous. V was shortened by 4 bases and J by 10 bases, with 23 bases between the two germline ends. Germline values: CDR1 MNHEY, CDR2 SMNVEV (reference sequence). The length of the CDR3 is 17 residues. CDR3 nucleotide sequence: TGTGCCAGCAGTTACGGGGTTGGCCGAAGGGCGAACTCACCCCTCCACTTT. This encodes CASSYGVGRRANSPLHF.

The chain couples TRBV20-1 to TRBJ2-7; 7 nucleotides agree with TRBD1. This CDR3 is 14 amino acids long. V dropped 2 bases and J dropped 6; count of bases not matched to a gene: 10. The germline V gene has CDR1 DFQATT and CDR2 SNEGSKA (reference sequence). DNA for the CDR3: TGCAGTGCTAGACTCCAGCGCCCAGGGGGCGAGCAGTACTTC. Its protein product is CSARLQRPGGEQYF.

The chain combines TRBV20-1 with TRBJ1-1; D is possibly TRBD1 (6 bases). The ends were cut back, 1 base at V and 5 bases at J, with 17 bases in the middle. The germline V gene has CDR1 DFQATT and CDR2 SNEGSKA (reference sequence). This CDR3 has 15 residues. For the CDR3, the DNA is TGCAGTGCTAGAGTGTCGGGCAGGAGGGGGACTGAAGCTTTCTTT. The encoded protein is CSARVSGRRGTEAFF.

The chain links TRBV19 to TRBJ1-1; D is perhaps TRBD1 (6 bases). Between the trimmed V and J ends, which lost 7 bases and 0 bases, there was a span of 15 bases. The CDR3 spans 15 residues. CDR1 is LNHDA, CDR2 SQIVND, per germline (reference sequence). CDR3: CASILNRAVNTEAFF. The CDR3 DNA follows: TGTGCCAGTATCCTGAACAGGGCAGTGAACACTGAAGCTTTCTTT.

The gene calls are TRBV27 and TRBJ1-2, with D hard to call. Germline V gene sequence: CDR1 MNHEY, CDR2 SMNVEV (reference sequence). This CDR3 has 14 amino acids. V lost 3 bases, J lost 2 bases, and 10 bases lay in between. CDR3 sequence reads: CASSFLGSNYGYTF. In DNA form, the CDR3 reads TGTGCCAGCAGTTTCTTGGGCAGCAACTATGGCTACACCTTC.

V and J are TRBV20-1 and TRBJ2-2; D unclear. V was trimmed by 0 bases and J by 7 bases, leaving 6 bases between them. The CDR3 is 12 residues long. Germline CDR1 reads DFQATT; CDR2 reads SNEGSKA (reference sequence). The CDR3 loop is CSARDMRGELFF. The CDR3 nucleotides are TGCAGTGCTAGAGATATGCGCGGGGAGCTGTTTTTT.

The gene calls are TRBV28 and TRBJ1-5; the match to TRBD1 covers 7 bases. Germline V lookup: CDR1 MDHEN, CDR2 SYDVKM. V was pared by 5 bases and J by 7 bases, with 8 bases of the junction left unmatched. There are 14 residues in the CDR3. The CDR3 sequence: CASSEKTGDQPQHF. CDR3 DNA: TGTGCCAGCAGTGAAAAAACAGGGGACCAGCCCCAGCATTTT.